The 4 T cell receptor beta chains below were found in one sample sequenced in a study of brain T cells in children with intractable seizures (dated by TCRdb to about 2021). The library came from the immunoSEQ multiplex PCR assay. Drawn from immuneACCESS, this table holds only the in-frame rearrangements with V and J called that TCRdb kept. Clones are partly lost; checked studies trace under half to an unresolved V gene and leave the rest unexplained. The sample table holds 340,000 or so clones, of which roughly 92% were seen once. 5.7% of the sample is in the top ten clones. Per the publication, the time point label means: blood from clinic visit 5 months post-surgery; TSC patient then seizure free. The material was peripheral blood, obtained more than 4 months after surgery. The receptors here all came from a boy younger than two with tuberous sclerosis and intractable seizures.

The rearrangement links TRBV6-5 to TRBJ2-7, with TRBD2 matching over 7 bases. The CDR3 sequence is 16 residues long. Germline CDR1 reads MNHEY; CDR2 reads SVGAGI. J was trimmed by 1 base and V by 2 bases; bases with no gene match: 8. The CDR3 loop is CASSYEGTTLSYEQYF. In DNA, the CDR3 is TGTGCCAGCAGTTACGAGGGGACTACTCTTTCCTACGAGCAGTACTTC.

For this clone: Other DNA sequences in this specimen translate into the identical CDR3. The chain combines TRBV9 with TRBJ2-1; D not resolved. There are 11 residues in the CDR3. Germline-derived CDR1 and CDR2 are SGDLS and YYNGEE. The V and J ends lost 0 bases and 9 bases respectively, with 4 bases between them. Here the CDR3 DNA reads TGTGCCAGCAGCGTAGGCTCTGAGCAGTTCTTC. Its protein is CASSVGSEQFF.

The V call is TRBV10-3, the J call TRBJ2-5; D call uncertain. The V end lost 2 bases, the J end lost 1 base, and 5 bases lay between the germline ends. Germline CDR1 ENHRY, CDR2 SYGVKD. The CDR3 spans 13 residues. This CDR3 is CAISEGLQETQYF. As DNA, the CDR3 is TGTGCCATCAGTGAGGGTCTCCAAGAGACCCAGTACTTC.

With respect to this clone: This may arise from a read error, as a much more abundant clone is one base away. The chain has TRBV18 and TRBJ2-7; D not resolved. The CDR3 extends over 12 amino acids. Germline-derived CDR1 and CDR2 are KGHSH and LQKENI. V was pared by 0 bases and J by 4 bases, with 4 bases between. This CDR3 reads CASSPPGYEQYF. In DNA, the CDR3 is TGTGCCAGCTCACCACCGGGGTACGAGCAGTACTTC.